This is a list of T cell receptor beta chains from one sample in a study of identical twins. TCRdb re-called the 5' RACE reads through MiXCR, storing one row per CDR3 protein. The data show 1.5 million or so distinct CDR3 sequences, with 32% seen just once and 0.25% to 0.3% held by the top ten. Sample: cord blood. These TCRs come from a newborn girl in good health. Each CDR3 is given with its conserved first and last residue. A D gene is named only where the DNA matches it firmly. Clone size is not always given. Where it is, it says once, few, many or a class for expanded clones.

.	TRBV2	.	TRBJ2-1	CASSAETGSYNEQFF	TGTGCCAGCAGCGCCGAAACGGGGTCCTACAATGAGCAGTTCTTC
.	TRBV28	.	TRBJ1-5	CASREGGTPQHF	TGTGCCAGCAGAGAGGGGGGGACGCCCCAGCATTTT
.	TRBV6-1	.	TRBJ2-5	CASSERTAYNKQYF	TGTGCCAGCAGTGAAAGGACTGCGTACAATAAGCAGTACTTC
many	TRBV10-3	.	TRBJ2-5	CAISQSTGTSQYF	TGTGCCATCAGCCAATCGACCGGGACCTCGCAGTACTTC
.	TRBV12-3/TRBV12-4	.	TRBJ2-5	CASSLGRPGVMPTQYF	TGTGCCAGCAGTTTAGGCCGGCCCGGGGTCATGCCGACCCAGTACTTC
few	TRBV5-5	TRBD1	TRBJ2-7	CASTDRALSYEQYF	TGTGCCAGCACGGACAGGGCACTATCCTACGAGCAGTACTTC
.	TRBV7-9	TRBD1	TRBJ2-1	CASSPTGQGRDNEQFF	TGTGCCAGCAGCCCTACCGGACAGGGGAGGGACAATGAGCAGTTCTTC
.	TRBV28	TRBD2	TRBJ2-1	CASTQTGLAGTNEQFF	TGTGCCAGCACCCAAACGGGACTAGCGGGGACCAATGAGCAGTTCTTC
few	TRBV7-9	.	TRBJ1-1	CASSLAGEGTEAFF	TGTGCCAGCAGCTTGGCCGGGGAGGGCACTGAAGCTTTCTTT
.	TRBV5-1	TRBD2	TRBJ2-3	CASSPLAGVVTDTQYF	TGCGCCAGCAGCCCGTTAGCGGGAGTAGTCACAGATACGCAGTATTTT
few	TRBV24-1	TRBD1	TRBJ2-7	CATSDQPGQGTYEQYF	TGTGCCACCAGTGATCAACCGGGACAGGGCACCTACGAGCAGTACTTC
many	TRBV12-3/TRBV12-4	TRBD2	TRBJ2-3	CASRPLAGPTDTQYF	TGTGCCAGCAGACCCCTAGCGGGCCCCACAGATACGCAGTATTTT
.	TRBV19	TRBD2	TRBJ2-1	CASSIRGGYNEQFF	TGTGCCAGTAGTATTCGGGGGGGCTACAATGAGCAGTTCTTC
.	TRBV5-1	.	TRBJ2-6	CASSFPQFGANVLTF	TGCGCCAGCAGCTTCCCGCAATTTGGGGCCAACGTCCTGACTTTC
.	TRBV7-2	.	TRBJ2-1	CASSWAQYNEQFF	TGTGCCAGCAGCTGGGCCCAATACAATGAGCAGTTCTTC
.	TRBV5-1	TRBD2	TRBJ2-7	CASSLGLAGDNYEQYF	TGCGCCAGCAGCTTGGGACTAGCGGGGGATAACTACGAGCAGTACTTC